This T cell receptor beta chain emerged from a study of T cells after posttransplantation cyclophosphamide. CDR1 is SGHNT, CDR2 YYREEE, per germline (reference sequence). The ends lost 5 bases at V and 3 bases at J; junction bases unmatched: 7. The CDR3 runs to 14 residues. Sequencing used immunoSEQ multiplex PCR; TCRdb keeps in-frame clones, though not all of them. The top ten clones hold around 3.2% of a sample with 45,000 or so clones, roughly nine tenths of them seen once. The chain carries TRBV5-4 and TRBJ2-7; 8 nucleotides match TRBD1. The TCR was taken from a woman aged 45-65 years in good health and a related stem cell transplant donor. Sequences were obtained from PBMCs. This CDR3 reads CASSSTGVHYEQYF. The DNA of the CDR3 is TGTGCCAGCAGTTCGACAGGGGTCCACTACGAGCAGTACTTC.